This T cell receptor (beta chain) was sequenced in a study of T cell responses to AZD1222 COVID-19 vaccine. General observations from the study: Dominant at 160-218 and 743-854, vaccine-associated CD4 TCRs also spanned spike.

In the case of this clone: Its target is unknown.

Generated by immunoSEQ multiplex PCR, the TCRdb table keeps only in-frame clones and is missing some. Of about 110,000 clones listed, around 90% are singletons. Germline values: CDR1 LNHDA, CDR2 SQIVND (reference sequence). Trimming cost V 3 bases and J 4 bases, with 13 bases left between them. The CDR3 loop spans 15 amino acids. The TCR was taken from an adult in good health. The rearrangement joins TRBV19 to TRBJ1-3; no definite D call. Sample: peripheral blood, taken on day 0 of AZD1222 vaccination. This CDR3 is CASSIYPLAGNTIYF. The CDR3 DNA reads TGTGCCAGTAGTATCTATCCCCTGGCAGGAAACACCATATATTTT. Combining the CDR3 with reference TRBV19 and TRBJ1-3 gives the whole variable domain DGGITQSPKYLFRKEGQNVTLSCEQNLNHDAMYWYRQDPGQGLRLIYYSQIVNDFQKGDIAEGYSVSREKKESFPLTVTSAQKNPTAFYLCASSIYPLAGNTIYFGEGSWLTVV.